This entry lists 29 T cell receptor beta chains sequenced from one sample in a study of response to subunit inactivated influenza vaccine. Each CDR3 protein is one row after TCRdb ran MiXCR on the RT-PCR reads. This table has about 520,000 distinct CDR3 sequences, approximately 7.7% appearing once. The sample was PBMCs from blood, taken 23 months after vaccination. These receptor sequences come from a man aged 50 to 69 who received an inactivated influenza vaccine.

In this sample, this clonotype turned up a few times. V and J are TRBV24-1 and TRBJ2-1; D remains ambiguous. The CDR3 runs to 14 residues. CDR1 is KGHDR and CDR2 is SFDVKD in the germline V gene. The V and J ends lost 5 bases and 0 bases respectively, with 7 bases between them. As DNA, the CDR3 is TGTGCCACCAGTGCGCCTAACTCCTACAATGAGCAGTTCTTC. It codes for CATSAPNSYNEQFF.

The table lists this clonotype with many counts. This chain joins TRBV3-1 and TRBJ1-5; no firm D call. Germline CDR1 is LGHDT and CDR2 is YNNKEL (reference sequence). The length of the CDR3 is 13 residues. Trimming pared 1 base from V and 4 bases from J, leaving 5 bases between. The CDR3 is CASSQAQNQPQHF. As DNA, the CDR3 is TGTGCCAGCAGCCAAGCGCAGAATCAGCCCCAGCATTTT.

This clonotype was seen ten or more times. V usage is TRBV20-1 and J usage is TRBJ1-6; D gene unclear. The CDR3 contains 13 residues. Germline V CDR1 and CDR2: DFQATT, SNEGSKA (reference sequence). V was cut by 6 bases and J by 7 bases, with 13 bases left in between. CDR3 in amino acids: CSALWRANSPLHF. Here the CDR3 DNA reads TGCAGTGCGTTGTGGCGGGCCAATTCACCCCTCCACTTT.

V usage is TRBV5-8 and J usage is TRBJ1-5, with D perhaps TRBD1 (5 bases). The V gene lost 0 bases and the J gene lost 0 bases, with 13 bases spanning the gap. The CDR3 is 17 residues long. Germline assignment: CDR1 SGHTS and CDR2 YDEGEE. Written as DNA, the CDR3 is TGTGCCAGCAGCTTGGAGCCGGGGGGTTATAGCAATCAGCCCCAGCATTTT. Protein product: CASSLEPGGYSNQPQHF.

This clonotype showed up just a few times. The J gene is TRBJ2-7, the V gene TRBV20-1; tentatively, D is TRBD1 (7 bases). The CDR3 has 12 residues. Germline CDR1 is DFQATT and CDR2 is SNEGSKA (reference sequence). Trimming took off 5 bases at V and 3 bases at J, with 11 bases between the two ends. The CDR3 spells CSAAGQYYEQYF. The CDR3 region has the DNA TGCAGTGCTGCGGGACAGTACTACGAGCAGTACTTC.

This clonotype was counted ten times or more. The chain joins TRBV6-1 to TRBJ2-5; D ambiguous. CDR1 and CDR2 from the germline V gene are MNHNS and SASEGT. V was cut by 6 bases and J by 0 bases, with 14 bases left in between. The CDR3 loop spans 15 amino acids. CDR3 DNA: TGTGCCAGCAGCCCACACGGGCAGTACCAAGAGACCCAGTACTTC. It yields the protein CASSPHGQYQETQYF.

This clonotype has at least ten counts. The CDR3 DNA sequence: TGCAGCGCCTCAGGCGGGACTACCAGAAACATTCAGTACTTC. Translated, it gives CSASGGTTRNIQYF. V gene TRBV29-1 combines with J gene TRBJ2-4; 7 bases fit TRBD2. This CDR3 has 14 residues. Trimming removed 7 bases from V and 6 bases from J; junction bases left unmatched: 12. The germline V gene has CDR1 SQVTM and CDR2 ANQGSEA.

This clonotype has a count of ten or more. DNA for the CDR3: TGTGCCAGCACCGAAGGGATAATGAACACTGAAGCTTTCTTT. Its protein is CASTEGIMNTEAFF. V is TRBV2 and J is TRBJ1-1; D remains ambiguous. The V and J ends lost 7 bases and 0 bases respectively, with 12 bases between them. The germline gives CDR1 SNHLY, CDR2 FYNNEI. The CDR3 spans 14 residues.

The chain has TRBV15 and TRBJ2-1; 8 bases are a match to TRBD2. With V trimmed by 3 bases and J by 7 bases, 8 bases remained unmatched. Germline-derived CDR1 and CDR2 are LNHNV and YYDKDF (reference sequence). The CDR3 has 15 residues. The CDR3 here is CATSRVAGSLNEQFF. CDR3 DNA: TGTGCCACCAGCAGGGTAGCGGGGTCCCTAAATGAGCAGTTCTTC.

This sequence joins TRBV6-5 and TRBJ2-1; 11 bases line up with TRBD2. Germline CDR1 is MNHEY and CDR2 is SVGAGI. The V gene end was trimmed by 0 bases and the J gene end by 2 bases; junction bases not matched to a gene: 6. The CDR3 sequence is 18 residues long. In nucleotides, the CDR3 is TGTGCCAGCAGTTACTCGCTAGCGGGGGGTCCAACCTACAATGAGCAGTTCTTC. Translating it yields CASSYSLAGGPTYNEQFF.

The CDR3 here is CASSLPRRTGTDTQYF. The CDR3 DNA reads as TGTGCCAGCAGCTTACCCCGCCGGACAGGAACAGATACGCAGTATTTT. The chain combines TRBV7-8 with TRBJ2-3; 7 nucleotides align to TRBD1. J was trimmed by 3 bases and V by 2 bases; bases with no gene match: 8. This CDR3 has 16 residues. In germline, CDR1 is SGHVS, CDR2 FQNEAQ. Variable domain in full (rest from reference TRBV7-8 and TRBJ2-3): GAGVSQSPRYKVAKRGQDVALRCDPISGHVSLFWYQQALGQGPEFLTYFQNEAQLDKSGLPSDRFFAERPEGSVSTLKIQRTQQEDSAVYLCASSLPRRTGTDTQYFGPGTRLTVL.

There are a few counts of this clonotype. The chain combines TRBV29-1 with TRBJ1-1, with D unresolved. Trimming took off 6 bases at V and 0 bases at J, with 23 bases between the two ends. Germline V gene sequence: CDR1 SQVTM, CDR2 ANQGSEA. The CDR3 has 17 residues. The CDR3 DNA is TGCAGCGTGACGCGTGCCATCCTCCCCATGGTGAACACTGAAGCTTTCTTT. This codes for CSVTRAILPMVNTEAFF.

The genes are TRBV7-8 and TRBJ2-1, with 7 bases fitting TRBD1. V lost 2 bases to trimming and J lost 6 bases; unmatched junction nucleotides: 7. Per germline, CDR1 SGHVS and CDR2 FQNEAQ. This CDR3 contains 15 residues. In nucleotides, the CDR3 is TGTGCCAGCAGCTTATTTTCAGGGGGATTCAATGAGCAGTTCTTC. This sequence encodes CASSLFSGGFNEQFF. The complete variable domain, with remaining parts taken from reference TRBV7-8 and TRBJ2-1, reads GAGVSQSPRYKVAKRGQDVALRCDPISGHVSLFWYQQALGQGPEFLTYFQNEAQLDKSGLPSDRFFAERPEGSVSTLKIQRTQQEDSAVYLCASSLFSGGFNEQFFGPGTRLTVL.

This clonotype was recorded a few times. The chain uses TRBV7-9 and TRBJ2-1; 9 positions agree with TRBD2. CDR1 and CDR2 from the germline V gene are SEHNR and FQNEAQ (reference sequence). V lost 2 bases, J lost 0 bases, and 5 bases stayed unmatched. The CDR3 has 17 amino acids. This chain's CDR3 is CASSLLAGISSYNEQFF. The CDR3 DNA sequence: TGTGCCAGCAGCTTACTAGCGGGGATAAGCTCCTACAATGAGCAGTTCTTC.

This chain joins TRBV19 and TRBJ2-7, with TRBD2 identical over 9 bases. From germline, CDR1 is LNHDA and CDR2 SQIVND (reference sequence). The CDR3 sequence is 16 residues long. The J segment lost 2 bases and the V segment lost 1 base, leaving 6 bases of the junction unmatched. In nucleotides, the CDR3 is TGTGCCAGTAGTATAGGAGGCGGGAGGGCCGCCTACGAGCAGTACTTC. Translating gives CASSIGGGRAAYEQYF.

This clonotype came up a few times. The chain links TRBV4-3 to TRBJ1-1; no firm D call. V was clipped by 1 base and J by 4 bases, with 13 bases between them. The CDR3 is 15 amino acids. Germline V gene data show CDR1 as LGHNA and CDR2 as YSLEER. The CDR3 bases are TGCGCCAGCAGCCAAGCTTTTCCGGAGGGCACTGAAGCTTTCTTT. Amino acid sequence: CASSQAFPEGTEAFF.

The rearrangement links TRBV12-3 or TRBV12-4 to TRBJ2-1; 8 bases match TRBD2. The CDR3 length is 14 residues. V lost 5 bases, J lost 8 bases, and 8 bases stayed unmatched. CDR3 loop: CASSPGLVPYEQFF. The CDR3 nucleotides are TGTGCCAGCAGTCCGGGACTAGTGCCCTATGAGCAGTTCTTC.

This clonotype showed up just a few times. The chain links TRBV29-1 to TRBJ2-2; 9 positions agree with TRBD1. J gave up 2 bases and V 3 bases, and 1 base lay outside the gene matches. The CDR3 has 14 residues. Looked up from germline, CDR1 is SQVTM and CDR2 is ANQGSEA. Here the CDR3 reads CSVETGGNTGELFF. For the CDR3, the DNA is TGCAGCGTTGAGACAGGGGGTAACACCGGGGAGCTGTTTTTT.

The CDR3 region is CASGGSPYEQYF. CDR3 DNA sequence: TGTGCCAGCGGCGGCAGTCCCTACGAGCAGTACTTC. This chain connects TRBV7-2 to TRBJ2-7; D is undetermined. The V gene lost 8 bases and the J gene lost 2 bases, with 10 bases spanning the gap. The CDR3 contains 12 residues. Germline values: CDR1 SGHTA, CDR2 FQGNSA.

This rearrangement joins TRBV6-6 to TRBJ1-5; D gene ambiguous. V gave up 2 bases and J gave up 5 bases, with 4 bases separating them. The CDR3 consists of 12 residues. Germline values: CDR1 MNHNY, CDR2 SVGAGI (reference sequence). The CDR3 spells CASSYTDQPQHF. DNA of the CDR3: TGTGCCAGCAGTTACACAGATCAGCCCCAGCATTTT.

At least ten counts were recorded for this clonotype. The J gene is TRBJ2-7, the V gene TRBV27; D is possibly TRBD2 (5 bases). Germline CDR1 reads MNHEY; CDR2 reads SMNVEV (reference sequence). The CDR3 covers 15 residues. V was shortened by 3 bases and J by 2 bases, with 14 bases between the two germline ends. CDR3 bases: TGTGCCAGCAGTTTGGGCGGGCCTGGACCCTACGAGCAGTACTTC. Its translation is CASSLGGPGPYEQYF.

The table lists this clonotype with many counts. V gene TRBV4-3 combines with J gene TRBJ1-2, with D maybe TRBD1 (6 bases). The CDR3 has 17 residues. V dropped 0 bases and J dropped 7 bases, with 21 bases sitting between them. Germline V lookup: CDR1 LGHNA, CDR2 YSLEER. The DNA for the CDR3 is TGCGCCAGCAGCCAAGAATTAGGACAGCGCTTAAGTCGTGGCTACACCTTC. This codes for CASSQELGQRLSRGYTF.

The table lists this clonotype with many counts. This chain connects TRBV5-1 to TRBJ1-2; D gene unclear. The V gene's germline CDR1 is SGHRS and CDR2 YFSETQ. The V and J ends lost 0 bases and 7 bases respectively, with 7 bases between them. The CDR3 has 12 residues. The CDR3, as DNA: TGCGCCAGCAGCTTGGACACTTTTGGCTACACCTTC. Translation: CASSLDTFGYTF.

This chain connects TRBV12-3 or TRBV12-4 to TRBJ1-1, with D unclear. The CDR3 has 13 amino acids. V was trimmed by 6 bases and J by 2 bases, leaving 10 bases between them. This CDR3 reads CASRPSTNTEAFF. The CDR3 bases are TGTGCCAGCAGACCGTCTACCAACACTGAAGCTTTCTTT.

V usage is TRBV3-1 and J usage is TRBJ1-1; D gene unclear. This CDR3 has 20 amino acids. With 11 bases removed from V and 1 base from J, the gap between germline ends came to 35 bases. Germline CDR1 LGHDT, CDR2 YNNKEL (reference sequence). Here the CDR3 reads CACSKEVPGYNAAGNTEAFF. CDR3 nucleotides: TGTGCCTGCTCCAAAGAGGTCCCGGGGTATAATGCTGCGGGGAACACTGAAGCTTTCTTT.

The chain's CDR3 is CASSNWDREETQYF. CDR3 nucleotide sequence: TGTGCCAGCAGCAACTGGGACAGGGAAGAGACCCAGTACTTC. This rearrangement joins TRBV5-4 to TRBJ2-5; 9 bases align to TRBD1. The CDR3 extends over 14 amino acids. After removal of 4 bases from V and 3 bases from J, the junction contained 4 bases not matched to a gene. Germline V gives CDR1 SGHNT, CDR2 YYREEE (reference sequence).

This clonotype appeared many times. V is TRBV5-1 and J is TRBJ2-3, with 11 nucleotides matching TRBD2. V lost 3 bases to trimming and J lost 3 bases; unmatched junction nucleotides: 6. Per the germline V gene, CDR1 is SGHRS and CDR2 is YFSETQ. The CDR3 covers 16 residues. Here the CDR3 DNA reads TGCGCCAGCAGCTCGGGTGGGACTAGCGGAACAGATACGCAGTATTTT. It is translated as CASSSGGTSGTDTQYF. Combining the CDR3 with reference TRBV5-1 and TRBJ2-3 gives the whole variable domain KAGVTQTPRYLIKTRGQQVTLSCSPISGHRSVSWYQQTPGQGLQFLFEYFSETQRNKGNFPGRFSGRQFSNSRSEMNVSTLELGDSALYLCASSSGGTSGTDTQYFGPGTRLTVL.

CDR3 loop: CASSQEGPTHQPQHF. DNA of the CDR3: TGTGCCAGCAGCCAAGAAGGCCCGACCCATCAGCCCCAGCATTTT. V usage is TRBV3-1 and J usage is TRBJ1-5; D remains ambiguous. The germline gives CDR1 LGHDT, CDR2 YNNKEL (reference sequence). Trimming pared 0 bases from V and 5 bases from J, leaving 11 bases between. The CDR3 length is 15 residues.

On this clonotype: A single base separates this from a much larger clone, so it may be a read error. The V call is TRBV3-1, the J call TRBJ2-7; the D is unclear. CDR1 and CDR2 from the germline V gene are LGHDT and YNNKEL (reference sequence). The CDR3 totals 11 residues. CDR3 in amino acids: CTSSQVNEQYF. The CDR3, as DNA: TGTACCAGCAGCCAAGTGAACGAGCAGTACTTC.